This TCR beta chain was sequenced during a study of the immune and genomic landscape of osteosarcoma (dated by TCRdb to the early 2020s). For the study in its entirety: The overall cohort comprised 45 to 55 pediatric and adult patients with high-grade osteosarcoma, with a median age at diagnosis of 25 to 30 years (range about 5-90). Poor-risk disease was overrepresented in the cohort, as 73% of patients had an unfavorable pathologic response to standard therapy and 67% had died. The goal of the study was to explain why immune checkpoint inhibitors show limited clinical activity in osteosarcoma. In the overall cohort, 55% to 65% of patients were male, and just under 80% had localized disease at diagnosis. Three patients contributed a couple of samples from the same tumor site. The osteosarcoma immunogenomic landscape was characterized by integrating TCR sequencing results with transcriptome, protein array and immunostaining data. The study profiled osteosarcoma specimens with whole genome, RNA and T-cell receptor sequencing plus immunohistochemistry and reverse phase protein arrays to define immunogenic potential. General study outcomes and caveats: Alongside the frozen tumor specimens, matched blood was collected from only a couple of patients. In five cases, the repertoire was dominated by a single hyperexpanded clone, and fewer than 100 T-cell clonotypes were detected in all five cases. Although TCR productive clonality was higher in the immune-hot C3 cluster than in the cold C1 cluster, TCR productive clonality was still low overall. Clonality benchmarks came from external normal skin and healthy peripheral blood data rather than matched normal tissue. Productive TCR clonality was found to be low overall, with an average of 0.09 and a maximum of 0.3, which suggested limited T-cell clonal expansion. Because osteosarcoma is rare and all possible samples were collected, sample size was not determined by any statistical method.

TCR beta chain CDR3 regions were immunosequenced with the ImmunoSEQ Assay (Adaptive Biotechnologies). The authors processed their data as follows. The ImmunoSEQ Analyzer platform was used to export TCRB rearrangements, read counts, read proportions and gene usage. T-cell clonality was calculated on productive rearrangements as 1 minus Pielou's evenness. In the clonal space homeostasis analysis, clonotypes were sorted into rare, small, medium, large or hyperexpanded (0.01 to 1 of the repertoire) bins. TCR productive clonality was compared across immune clusters C1, C2 and C3 using the Wilcoxon rank sum test. TCRdb provides this immuneACCESS table in a form limited to in-frame rearrangements. Some clones are lacking; in checked studies, under half of them reflect an unresolved V gene, and why the rest are absent is not known. V, J and clone size are those of that table, while D and trimming were read from the DNA. The sample records several thousand clones, roughly two thirds of which are singletons. Of the sample, about 16% is held by the ten largest clones.

From the germline V gene (reference sequence), CDR1 is WNHNN and CDR2 is SYGVQD. At the junction V is shortened by 9 bases and J by 0 bases; bases outside the gene matches: 3. Measured from the cysteine to the phenylalanine, the CDR3 is 14 residues long. Here the CDR3 DNA is all that survives: 42 bases in frame from base 1. Specimens were post-treatment primary, local recurrence and metastasis tumors from poor-prognosis patients. Notes on this clone: Its antigen specificity is not known. Qualities for individual bases were not recorded, and no much larger clone is one base off.

Recombination joined TRBV10-1 with TRBJ2-1; 9 central bases correspond to TRBD2. The sequence came from a human donor with osteosarcoma. Sequencing was done on a sample of osteosarcoma tumor tissue from the femur. The base sequence is TGCGCCAGTAGCGGGAGATTCTCCTACAATGAGCAGTTCTTC. Its translation is CASSGRFSYNEQFF.